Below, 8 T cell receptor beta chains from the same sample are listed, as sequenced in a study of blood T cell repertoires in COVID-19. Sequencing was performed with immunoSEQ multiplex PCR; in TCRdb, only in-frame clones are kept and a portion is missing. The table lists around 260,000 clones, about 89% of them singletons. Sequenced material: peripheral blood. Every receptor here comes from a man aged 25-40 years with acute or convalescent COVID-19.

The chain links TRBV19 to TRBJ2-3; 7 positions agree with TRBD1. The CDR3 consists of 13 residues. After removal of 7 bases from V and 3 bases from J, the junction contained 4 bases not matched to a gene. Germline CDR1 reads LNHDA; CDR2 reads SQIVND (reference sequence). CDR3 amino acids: CASNKQGTDTQYF. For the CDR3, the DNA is TGTGCCAGTAACAAACAGGGGACAGATACGCAGTATTTT.

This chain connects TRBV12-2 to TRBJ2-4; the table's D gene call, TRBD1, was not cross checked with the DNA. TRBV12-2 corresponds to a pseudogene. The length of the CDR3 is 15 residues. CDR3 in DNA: TGTGCCTCGCCCGGGACAGTAAAGTCCAAAAACATTCAGTACTTC. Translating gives CASPGTVKSKNIQYF.

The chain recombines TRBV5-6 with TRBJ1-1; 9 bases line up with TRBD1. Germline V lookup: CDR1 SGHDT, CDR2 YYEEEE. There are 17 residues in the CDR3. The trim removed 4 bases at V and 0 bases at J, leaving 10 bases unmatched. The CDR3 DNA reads TGTGCCAGCAGCACGATCGACAGGGGGGGATTGAACACTGAAGCTTTCTTT. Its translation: CASSTIDRGGLNTEAFF.

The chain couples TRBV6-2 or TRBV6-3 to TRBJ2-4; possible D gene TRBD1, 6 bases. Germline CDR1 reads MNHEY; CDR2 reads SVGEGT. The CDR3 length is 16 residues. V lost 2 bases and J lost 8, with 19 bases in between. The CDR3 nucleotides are TGTGCCAGCAGTTACGGACAGCAACGAGCACTGGACATTCAGTACTTC. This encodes CASSYGQQRALDIQYF.

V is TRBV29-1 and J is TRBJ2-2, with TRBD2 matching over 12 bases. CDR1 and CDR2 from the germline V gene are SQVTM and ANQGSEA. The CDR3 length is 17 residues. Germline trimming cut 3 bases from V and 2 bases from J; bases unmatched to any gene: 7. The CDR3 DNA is TGCAGCGTTGAGGCTGGACTAGCGGGGCTTAACACCGGGGAGCTGTTTTTT. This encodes CSVEAGLAGLNTGELFF.

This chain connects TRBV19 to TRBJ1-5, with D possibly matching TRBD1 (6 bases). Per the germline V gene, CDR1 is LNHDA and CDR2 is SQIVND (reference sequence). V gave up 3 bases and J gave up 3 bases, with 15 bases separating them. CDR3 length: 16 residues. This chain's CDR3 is CASSMRRQVVNQPQHF. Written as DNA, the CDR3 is TGTGCCAGTAGTATGCGTCGACAGGTTGTCAATCAGCCCCAGCATTTT.

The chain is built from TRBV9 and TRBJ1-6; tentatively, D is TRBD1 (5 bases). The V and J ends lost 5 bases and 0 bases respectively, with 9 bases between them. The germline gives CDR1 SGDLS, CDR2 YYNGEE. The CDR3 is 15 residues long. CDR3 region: CASRPDSSYNSPLHF. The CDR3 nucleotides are TGTGCCAGCAGACCTGACAGCTCCTATAATTCACCCCTCCACTTT. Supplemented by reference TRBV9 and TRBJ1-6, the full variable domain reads DSGVTQTPKHLITATGQRVTLRCSPRSGDLSVYWYQQSLDQGLQFLIQYYNGEERAKGNILERFSAQQFPDLHSELNLSSLELGDSALYFCASRPDSSYNSPLHFGNGTRLTVT.

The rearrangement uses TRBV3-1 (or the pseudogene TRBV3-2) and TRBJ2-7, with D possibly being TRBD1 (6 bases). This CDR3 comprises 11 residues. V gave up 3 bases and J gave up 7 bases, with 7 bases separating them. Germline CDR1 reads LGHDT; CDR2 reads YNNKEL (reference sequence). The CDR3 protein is CASSHRGEQYF. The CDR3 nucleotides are TGTGCCAGCAGCCATAGGGGGGAGCAGTACTTC.